This TCR beta chain was recorded in a study of blood T cell repertoires in COVID-19. Germline V gene sequence: CDR1 SGHDT, CDR2 YYEEEE. This CDR3 contains 15 residues. The V end was cut by 0 bases, the J end by 0 bases, with 6 bases between. Libraries were prepared by immunoSEQ multiplex PCR; TCRdb keeps only in-frame clonotypes and omits some of them. Of under 250,000 clones listed, 80% to 85% were seen once; the top ten hold 4.5% to 5.5%. This chain uses TRBV5-6 with TRBJ2-2; no definite D call. The sequencing input was peripheral blood. The receptor comes from a woman between 65 and 79 years old with COVID-19, enrolled during active disease. The CDR3 DNA reads TGTGCCAGCAGCTTGGGGCTTACGAACACCGGGGAGCTGTTTTTT. This translates into CASSLGLTNTGELFF.